The rows below give T cell receptor beta chains drawn from one sample of a study of CD8+CD57+ T cells in acquired aplastic anemia. TCRdb processed the reads anew with MiXCR; each CDR3 protein has one entry. The repertoire includes 400,000 to 450,000 distinct CDR3 sequences, roughly 68% of them detected once, and 4% sits in the top ten. The sequencing input was sorted CD4+, CD8+, or CD8+CD57+ T cells (not recorded which) from PBMCs. The receptors originated from a human donor in good health, serving as a control. The CDR3 runs from the conserved cysteine through the conserved F or W. D genes are given only for firm matches. A clone size is listed for some rows: how often the clone was seen (once, few, many), or a class if it is expanded.

>TRBD1|.|TRBV5-6|TRBJ1-1
CASSLSGQGPRTEAFF
TGTGCCAGCAGCTTGTCCGGACAGGGGCCGCGCACTGAAGCTTTCTTT
>.|.|TRBV9|TRBJ2-2
CASSLRTASGELFF
TGTGCCAGCAGCCTGAGGACTGCATCCGGGGAGCTGTTTTTT
>.|few|TRBV2|TRBJ1-6
CASSRVAGRSPLHF
TGTGCCAGCAGCCGAGTGGCAGGGAGGTCACCCCTCCACTTT
>TRBD1|many|TRBV7-9|TRBJ1-2
CASSIGTGPGYTF
TGTGCCAGCAGCATCGGGACAGGCCCCGGCTACACCTTC
>TRBD1|many|TRBV19|TRBJ2-1
CASSGQGASVEQFF
TGTGCCAGTAGCGGACAGGGGGCATCGGTTGAGCAGTTCTTC
>TRBD2|once|TRBV20-1|TRBJ2-1
CSARQGTSGHNEQFF
TGCAGTGCTAGACAGGGGACTAGCGGCCACAATGAGCAGTTCTTC
>TRBD2|.|TRBV7-3|TRBJ2-1
CASSLVVAGGTNEQFF
TGTGCCAGCAGCTTAGTAGTCGCGGGGGGAACCAATGAGCAGTTCTTC
>.|.|TRBV20-1|TRBJ2-7
CSARNQGHSYEQYF
TGCAGCGCCCGGAACCAGGGACACTCCTACGAGCAGTACTTC
>.|.|TRBV5-1|TRBJ1-1
CASSQSTNTEAFF
TGCGCCAGCAGCCAATCGACGAACACTGAAGCTTTCTTT
>.|.|TRBV7-9|TRBJ1-4
CASRKGDGGMKKLFF
TGTGCCAGCAGGAAAGGCGACGGTGGAATGAAGAAACTGTTTTTT
>.|.|TRBV4-1|TRBJ2-7
CDRNLGQSYEQYF
TGTGACAGGAACTTAGGGCAGTCCTACGAGCAGTACTTC
>TRBD2|.|TRBV11-2|TRBJ2-5
CASSSGTSGARGETQYF
TGTGCCAGCAGCTCGGGGACTAGCGGGGCCCGGGGTGAGACCCAGTACTTC
>.|few|TRBV2|TRBJ2-5
CASSEVGFGETQYF
TGTGCCAGCAGTGAAGTGGGATTCGGGGAGACCCAGTACTTC
>.|.|TRBV14|TRBJ1-2
CASSLRDTAYGYTF
TGTGCCAGCAGCCTACGGGATACGGCCTATGGCTACACCTTC
>TRBD1|once|TRBV9|TRBJ1-5
CASSLRLGGQAHF
TGTGCCAGCAGCCTCCGCCTCGGGGGACAGGCTCACTTT
>TRBD2|.|TRBV5-6|TRBJ2-7
CASSLSLAVFSYEQYF
TGTGCCAGCAGCTTGTCACTAGCGGTCTTCTCCTACGAGCAGTACTTC
>TRBD2|once|TRBV19|TRBJ2-1
CASSPVRASGSNEQFF
TGTGCCAGTAGTCCCGTAAGGGCTAGCGGGAGCAATGAGCAGTTCTTC
>TRBD1|.|TRBV7-9|TRBJ1-2
CASSRGDSANYGYTF
TGTGCCAGCAGCAGAGGGGACAGTGCTAACTATGGCTACACCTTC
>.|.|TRBV9|TRBJ1-2
CASSPGHWQSSTF
TGTGCCAGCAGCCCAGGACATTGGCAGAGCAGTACTTTC
>.|.|TRBV15|TRBJ1-4
CATSPQIATNEKLFF
TGTGCCACCAGTCCGCAAATTGCAACTAATGAAAAACTGTTTTTT
>.|many|TRBV11-2|TRBJ1-2
CASSRDKNYGYTF
TGTGCCAGCAGTCGGGACAAGAACTATGGCTACACCTTC
>.|.|TRBV6-2/TRBV6-3|TRBJ1-5
CASSFNPGPIQPQHF
TGTGCCAGCAGTTTTAACCCAGGACCCATCCAGCCCCAGCATTTT
>.|.|TRBV5-1|TRBJ1-1
CASSLGSRGGTEAFF
TGCGCCAGCAGCTTGGGTTCCAGGGGCGGGACTGAAGCTTTCTTT
>.|.|TRBV12-3/TRBV12-4|TRBJ1-1
CASSHDRRTEAFF
TGTGCCAGCAGTCACGACAGGAGAACTGAAGCTTTCTTT
>TRBD1|once|TRBV14|TRBJ1-6
CASSPADRGGYSPLHF
TGTGCCAGCAGCCCAGCAGACAGGGGAGGCTATTCACCCCTCCACTTT
>TRBD2|.|TRBV7-2|TRBJ2-7
CASSPRGGAGLFGQYF
TGTGCCAGCAGCCCTCGCGGGGGGGCGGGACTCTTCGGGCAGTACTTC
>.|few|TRBV5-5|TRBJ2-7
CASSVDSAHEQYF
TGTGCCAGCAGCGTAGATTCGGCCCACGAGCAGTACTTC
>.|.|TRBV15|TRBJ1-4
CATSRDRQGASNEKLFF
TGTGCCACCAGCAGAGATCGGCAGGGTGCGAGTAATGAAAAACTGTTTTTT
>TRBD2|many|TRBV13|TRBJ2-3
CASSSWSSGGARDTQYF
TGTGCCAGCAGCTCCTGGAGCAGCGGGGGGGCAAGGGATACGCAGTATTTT
>TRBD2|.|TRBV29-1|TRBJ2-3
CSVRTSGASTDTQYF
TGCAGCGTCAGGACTAGCGGAGCTAGCACAGATACGCAGTATTTT
>TRBD1|.|TRBV19|TRBJ1-2
CASSEIAMTGGRYGYTF
TGTGCCAGTAGTGAAATAGCCATGACAGGGGGCCGGTATGGCTACACCTTC